The clone carrying this T cell receptor (beta chain) was found a few times. Amplification of TCR alpha and beta CDR3 regions from RNA used iRepertoire nested multiplex PCR. Each CDR3 protein gets one entry after TCRdb re-called the multiplex PCR reads with MiXCR. The sample holds a few hundred thousand distinct CDR3 sequences, around 45% seen once. The CDR3 length is 16 residues. Trimming took 5 bases from V and 3 from J; bases not matched to a gene: 12. In germline, CDR1 is MNHEY, CDR2 SMNVEV (reference sequence). The source of the sample is a study of glioma-infiltrating T cells. This receptor was obtained from a human donor with low-grade glioma or glioblastoma, undergoing nonglioma brain surgery, or in good health (not recorded which). The specimen sequenced was glioma tissue, nonneoplastic brain tissue, or PBMCs (not recorded which). The chain links TRBV27 to TRBJ2-7; 8 bases are a match to TRBD1. Written as DNA, the CDR3 is TGTGCCAGCAGTAACCTTCCGGGACAGGCACTCTACGAGCAGTACTTC. This sequence encodes CASSNLPGQALYEQYF.